This T cell receptor (beta chain) was identified during a study of T cells in Graves' hyperthyroidism and ophthalmopathy. RNA transcripts were the template for amplifying TCR beta CDR3 regions. First-round RT-PCR of the TCR CDR3 relied on the HTBI primer set. TCRdb fed the multiplex PCR reads into MiXCR, producing one record per CDR3 protein. The sample records nearly 750,000 distinct CDR3 sequences, under 45% being singletons. Between the trimmed V and J ends, which lost 1 base and 13 bases, there was a span of 10 bases. The germline V gene encodes CDR1 SGHTA and CDR2 FQGNSA. This CDR3 is built from 12 residues. This clonotype occurred many times.

This clonotype originated in a woman aged 35 to 49 with Graves' hyperthyroidism. The chain uses TRBV7-2 and TRBJ1-4; D is possibly TRBD1 (5 bases). Sequenced sample: blood. The CDR3 sequence is CASSLGAGGLFF. As DNA, the CDR3 is TGTGCCAGCAGCTTAGGAGCGGGGGGACTGTTTTTT.